This record covers a single T cell receptor (beta chain). This clonotype is identified as large (0.1 to 1%). Its recognized antigen is unknown. Base qualities are not provided; no much larger clone lies one nucleotide away. This entry is derived from a study of circulating CD8 cells and anti-PD-1 response in melanoma (dated by TCRdb to 2018 to 2020). For the wider study: Nivolumab was administered to patients intravenously at 3 mg/kg every 2 weeks. Patients with complete or partial responses were classified as responders, and patients with stable or progressive disease (RECIST v1.1) were classified as non-responders. The TCR repertoire analysis was performed on approximately 11 melanoma patients, comprising 7 non-responders and 4 responders. Of the approximately 13 patients in the melanoma cohort, anti-PD-1 was received as first-line therapy by seven patients, and prior targeted therapy or immunotherapy had been received by six patients. In on-treatment samples, a biotinylated anti-human IgG4 antibody was used to detect PD-1.

Beyond this particular receptor, the publication reports: The DNEG repertoire was the most diverse; PD-1 and DPOS showed similar, higher clonality, and TIGIT repertoires were the least diverse. Experiments were generally performed without replicates because of limited material. Because tumor material was not accessible, tumor reactivity was instead assessed by peptide assays on expanded sorted subsets. The cohort included both treatment-naive and previously treated patients, and the authors noted that this mix could influence results. Repertoires were largely private between subsets, with under 8% of TRB clonotypes shared at M1; sharing was highest between DPOS and TIGIT. The published TCR repertoire comparisons relied only on baseline and M1 samples from a small cohort that had few responders.

Reads for this sample came from a NextSeq 500. TCR libraries were prepared from roughly 14 ng of total RNA with the QIAseq Immune Repertoire RNA Library Kit, Human TCR Panel. TCR libraries were sequenced on an Illumina NextSeq with a Mid Output V2 kit, using asymmetric 261x41 paired-end reads. Every TCR library was diluted to about 4.1 nM, then pooled, denatured and loaded at about 1 pM. In the original analysis: TCR FASTQ files were processed in the QIAGEN GeneGlobe Data Analysis Center, and downstream analysis was performed in R 3.5.2. Clonality was calculated as one minus Shannon entropy normalized by the log of the number of unique productive sequences. Fisher exact tests at 5% FDR, run separately within each subset, picked out TRA or TRB clonotypes whose abundance differed between baseline and M1. Differentially abundant clonotypes were categorized as emerging, expanding, contracting or non-expanding/contracting. Morisita's overlap index was used to measure repertoire overlap between patients. The public reads were reprocessed in TCRdb via fastp at Q25 and MiXCR, keeping in-frame beta chains. Rows matching on CDR3 protein sequence are summarized as one entry with the most common DNA and genes. TCRdb assigned the V and J calls; the authors' analysis was not used. The sample includes about 400 distinct CDR3 sequences, with about 16% observed a single time. Together, the top ten hold less than 75% of the sample.

Using a BD FACSAria II cell sorter, four subsets defined by PD-1 and/or TIGIT were sorted out of live CD3+CD8+TCRalphabeta+ cells. To characterize relevance to anti-PD-1 therapy response, circulating CD8 T cells were sorted into four subsets based on PD-1 and TIGIT expression. For each sorted CD8 T-cell subset, both the TCR alpha and TCR beta chains were sequenced. Peripheral blood was drawn before the first anti-PD-1 injection and after two and four injections. PBMCs were isolated immediately by Ficoll gradient centrifugation. Until use, PBMCs were kept cryopreserved in liquid nitrogen in RPMI containing 20% FCS and about 9.5% DMSO. Thawed PBMCs were stained with a viability dye and antibodies against CD3, CD8alpha, TCRalphabeta, PD-1 and TIGIT. Total RNA was extracted with the RNeasy Kit, and a RIN above 7 was reached by every sample. CDR1 MNHEY and CDR2 SMNVEV are derived from the germline V gene (reference sequence). Here V drops 4 bases and J drops 10 bases, and the junction holds 5 bases not matched to any gene. From its cysteine to its phenylalanine, the CDR3 spans 13 amino acids. CDR3 DNA is the only sequence kept; it has 39 bases, read in frame from the first base.

The sequenced sample was CD8+ T cells from PBMCs, obtained at baseline or after one month of anti-PD-1 therapy (not recorded which). The clonotype originates from a human donor with melanoma. This receptor chain uses TRBV27 and TRBJ2-1; 9 middle bases align to TRBD2. The DNA reads as follows: TGTGCCAGCAGTTGGACTAGCGCGGGAGAGCAGTTCTTC. This gives the protein CASSWTSAGEQFF.